The 8 T cell receptor beta chains below all came from one sample that was sequenced in a study of blood T cell repertoires in COVID-19. The protocol was immunoSEQ multiplex PCR, while the TCRdb copy is restricted to in-frame clones and leaves out a portion. The data hold about 150,000 clones, with 80% to 90% observed a single time. Sequencing used peripheral blood. The receptors derive from a woman between 70 and 85 years old who had recovered from COVID-19.

The chain recombines TRBV6-1 with TRBJ1-5; D is undetermined. With 0 bases removed from V and 7 bases from J, the gap between germline ends came to 7 bases. CDR3 length equals 13 residues. CDR1 is MNHNS, CDR2 SASEGT, per germline. The CDR3 protein is CASSEARRQPQHF. The CDR3, as DNA: TGTGCCAGCAGTGAAGCTCGCAGACAGCCCCAGCATTTT.

The gene calls are TRBV5-3 and TRBJ1-5; perhaps TRBD1 as D (5 bases). TRBV5-3 qualifies as an ORF whose function is uncertain. This CDR3 is 16 amino acids long. Trimming took off 0 bases at V and 2 bases at J, with 12 bases between the two ends. The CDR3 nucleotides read TGTGCCAGAAGCTTGGCCCATCCCAGGGGCAATCAGCCCCAGCATTTT. Protein: CARSLAHPRGNQPQHF.

The chain carries TRBV2 and TRBJ2-4; D might be TRBD1 (5 bases). The germline V gene has CDR1 SNHLY and CDR2 FYNNEI. V was trimmed by 2 bases and J by 9 bases, leaving 11 bases between them. The CDR3 covers 13 residues. The CDR3 region is CASSERGRFIQYF. The CDR3 nucleotides are TGTGCCAGCAGTGAAAGGGGCAGATTCATTCAGTACTTC.

The V gene is TRBV5-4, the J gene TRBJ1-5, with D perhaps matching TRBD1 (6 bases). CDR1 is SGHNT, CDR2 YYREEE, per germline (reference sequence). CDR3 length equals 14 residues. Between the trimmed V and J ends, which lost 0 bases and 7 bases, there was a span of 11 bases. DNA for the CDR3: TGTGCCAGCAGCTTGGGGCAGGGGCAACAGCCCCAGCATTTT. Translating gives CASSLGQGQQPQHF.

This clone was counted a few times. The chain couples TRBV24-1 to TRBJ2-1, with a possible D match to TRBD2 (7 bases). V lost 9 bases and J lost 3, with 11 bases in between. Germline CDR1 reads KGHDR; CDR2 reads SFDVKD. The CDR3 runs to 13 residues. The CDR3 nucleotides read TGTGCCACCGGGGGGGACAACTACAATGAGCAGTTCTTC. Amino acids: CATGGDNYNEQFF.

This clone was observed a few times. The same CDR3 arises from other DNA sequences in this sample as well. The rearrangement links TRBV5-6 to TRBJ2-7; D may be TRBD2 (6 bases). Germline V gives CDR1 SGHDT, CDR2 YYEEEE. The CDR3 sequence is 13 residues long. V lost 4 bases to trimming and J lost 2 bases, with 10 bases between them. The CDR3 nucleotides read TGTGCCAGCAGCCCCGGGAGTCCCTACGAGCAGTACTTC. Encoded protein: CASSPGSPYEQYF.

The genes are TRBV4-2 and TRBJ2-3; a possible D gene is TRBD1 (5 bases). The CDR3 loop spans 16 amino acids. Trimming cost V 0 bases and J 4 bases, with 14 bases left between them. CDR1 is LGHNA, CDR2 YNFKEQ, per germline. CDR3 coding DNA: TGTGCCAGCAGCCAAGAAGGGGCGGAGACCCCAGATACGCAGTATTTT. The encoded protein is CASSQEGAETPDTQYF.

The chain employs TRBV9 and TRBJ1-3, with 7 positions matching TRBD1. The V gene end was trimmed by 8 bases and the J gene end by 6 bases; junction bases not matched to a gene: 8. The CDR3 totals 13 residues. Per germline, CDR1 SGDLS and CDR2 YYNGEE. The CDR3 DNA reads as TGTGCCAGTAATGCAGGGGGAGAAAACACCATATATTTT. It specifies CASNAGGENTIYF.